The rows below give T cell receptor beta chains drawn from one sample of a study of cytomegalovirus exposure and HLA in healthy donors. Sequenced by immunoSEQ multiplex PCR; TCRdb stores in-frame clones only, minus some. The data contain approximately 70,000 clones, approximately 78% of them singletons. Sequenced input: PBMCs. These receptors all come from a man aged 40-49 years in good health and CMV-seronegative. Both conserved end residues are part of each CDR3. The D gene is left open where the match is weak.

j_gene | v_gene | d_gene | CDR3nt | CDR3aa
TRBJ2-7 | TRBV11-3 | . | TGTGCCAGCAGCTCGGGTCCGGGTCCTCACTACGAGCAGTACTTC | CASSSGPGPHYEQYF
TRBJ2-7 | TRBV25-1 | . | TGTGCCAGCAGAGGTGGACTCTACGAGCAGTACTTC | CASRGGLYEQYF
TRBJ1-5 | TRBV6-6 | . | TGTGCCAGCACTCCTGGCAGGGGTGGCAATCAGCCCCAGCATTTT | CASTPGRGGNQPQHF
TRBJ2-1 | TRBV7-9 | TRBD2 | TGTGCCAGCAGCTTACTAGCGGACAATGAGCAGTTCTTC | CASSLLADNEQFF
TRBJ2-5 | TRBV28 | TRBD2 | TGTGCCAGCAGTTTATCTAGCGGGGAAAGGAAGACCCAGTACTTC | CASSLSSGERKTQYF
TRBJ2-5 | TRBV28 | TRBD2 | TGTGCCAGCACCCCAAAGCTAGCGGTTCAAGAGACCCAGTACTTC | CASTPKLAVQETQYF
TRBJ2-1 | TRBV11-2 | TRBD2 | TGTGCCAGCAGGCGAACTAGCGGGAGATTCAATGAGCAGTTCTTC | CASRRTSGRFNEQFF
TRBJ2-7 | TRBV7-9 | TRBD2 | TGTGCCAGCAGCCGGACTAGCGGAACCTACGAGCAGTACTTC | CASSRTSGTYEQYF
TRBJ2-1 | TRBV11-3 | TRBD1 | TGTGCCAGCAGCTCACGGACAGGGAATGAGCAGTTCTTC | CASSSRTGNEQFF
TRBJ1-3 | TRBV7-9 | . | TGTGCCAGCAGCTTAGGACAGCTTGGAAACACCATATATTTT | CASSLGQLGNTIYF
TRBJ1-5 | TRBV4-1 | . | TGCGCCAGCACCGTTCGGATAACAGCCAATCAGCCCCAGCATTTT | CASTVRITANQPQHF